This TCR beta chain was identified in a study of T-cell reconstitution after alpha-beta-depleted transplantation in children. This CDR3 has 15 amino acids. Germline CDR1 reads SEHNR; CDR2 reads FQNEAQ (reference sequence). V was pared by 2 bases and J by 1 base, with 4 bases of the junction left unmatched. A note on this clonotype: A read error may be the cause here, since a much bigger clone is one base away.

The authors prepared the TCRbeta library with unique molecular identifiers. TCRdb fed the PCR reads into MiXCR, producing one record per CDR3 protein. Here the sample spans fewer than 550,000 distinct CDR3 sequences, about a tenth being singletons. The sequence derives from a human donor who donated a stem cell graft to a child with acute myeloid leukemia. This chain connects TRBV7-9 to TRBJ2-5; 7 bases map to TRBD1. The specimen comprised PBMCs from the stem cell graft donor, sampled from the stem cell graft. The CDR3 loop is CASSLPTGSQETQYF. The CDR3 nucleotides read TGTGCCAGCAGCTTACCGACAGGGAGCCAAGAGACCCAGTACTTC.